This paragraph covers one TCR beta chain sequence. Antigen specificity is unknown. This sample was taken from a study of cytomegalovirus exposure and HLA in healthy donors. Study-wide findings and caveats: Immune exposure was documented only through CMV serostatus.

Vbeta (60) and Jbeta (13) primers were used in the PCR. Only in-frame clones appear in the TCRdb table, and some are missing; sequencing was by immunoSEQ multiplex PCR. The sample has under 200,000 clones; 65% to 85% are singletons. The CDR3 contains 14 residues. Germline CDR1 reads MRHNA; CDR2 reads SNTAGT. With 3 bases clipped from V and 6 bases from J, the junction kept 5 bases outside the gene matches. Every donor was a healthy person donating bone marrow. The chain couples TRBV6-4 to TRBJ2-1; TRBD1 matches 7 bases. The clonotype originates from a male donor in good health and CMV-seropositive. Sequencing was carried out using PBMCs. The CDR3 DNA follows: TGTGCCAGCAGTGATGACCCAGGGGGCAATGAGCAGTTCTTC. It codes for CASSDDPGGNEQFF.